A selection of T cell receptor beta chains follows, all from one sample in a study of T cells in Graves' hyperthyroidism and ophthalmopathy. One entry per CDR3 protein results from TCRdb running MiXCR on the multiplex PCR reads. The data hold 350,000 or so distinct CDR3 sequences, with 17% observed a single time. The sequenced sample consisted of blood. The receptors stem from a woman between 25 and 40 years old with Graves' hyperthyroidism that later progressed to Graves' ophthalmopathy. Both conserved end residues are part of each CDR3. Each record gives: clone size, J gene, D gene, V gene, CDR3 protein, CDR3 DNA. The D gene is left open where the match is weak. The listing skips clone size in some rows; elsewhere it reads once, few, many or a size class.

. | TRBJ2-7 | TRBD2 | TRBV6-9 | CVSSSHSGSASYEQYF | TGTGTCAGCAGTTCCCACAGCGGGAGCGCCTCCTACGAGCAGTACTTC
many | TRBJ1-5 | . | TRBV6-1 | CASTRRLDSNQPQHF | TGTGCCAGCACTCGACGCCTGGATAGCAATCAGCCCCAGCATTTT
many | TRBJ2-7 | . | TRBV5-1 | CASSSEPGHLTYEQYF | TGCGCCAGCAGCTCCGAGCCGGGACATTTAACCTACGAGCAGTACTTC
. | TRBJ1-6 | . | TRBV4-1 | CASSQVTGSSYNSPLHF | TGCGCCAGCAGCCAGGTTACAGGGAGCTCCTATAATTCACCCCTCCACTTT
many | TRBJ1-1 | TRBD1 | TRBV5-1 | CASSLQTGTTEAFF | TGCGCCAGCAGCCTGCAGACAGGGACCACTGAAGCTTTCTTT
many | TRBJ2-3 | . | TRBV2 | CASSEFSGDTDTQYF | TGTGCCAGCAGTGAATTCTCAGGGGATACAGATACGCAGTATTTT
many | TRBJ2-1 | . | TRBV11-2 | CASSLIQGDYNEQFF | TGTGCCAGCAGCTTAATACAGGGAGACTACAATGAGCAGTTCTTC
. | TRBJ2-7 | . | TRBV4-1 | CASRPNQGSSYYEQYF | TGCGCCAGCAGACCAAACCAGGGGTCCTCCTACTACGAGCAGTACTTC
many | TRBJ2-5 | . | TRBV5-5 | CASSLAGYWETQYF | TGTGCCAGCAGCTTGGCAGGCTATTGGGAGACCCAGTACTTC
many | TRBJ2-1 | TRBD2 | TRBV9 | CASSVTGTRLDEQFF | TGTGCCAGCAGCGTAACCGGGACTAGGCTCGATGAGCAGTTCTTC
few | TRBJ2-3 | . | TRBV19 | CASSVLDTQYF | TGTGCCAGTAGTGTCTTAGATACGCAGTATTTT
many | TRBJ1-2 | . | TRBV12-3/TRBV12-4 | CASSSLSRGRTHTF | TGTGCCAGCAGCAGCCTCTCACGGGGGCGTACCCACACCTTC
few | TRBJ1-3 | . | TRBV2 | CASSEALAASGNTIYF | TGTGCCAGCAGTGAAGCGTTGGCCGCCTCTGGAAACACCATATATTTT
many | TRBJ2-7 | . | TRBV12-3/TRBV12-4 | CASSSSGYGFRAYEQYF | TGTGCCAGCAGTTCCTCCGGCTACGGGTTTCGGGCCTACGAGCAGTACTTC
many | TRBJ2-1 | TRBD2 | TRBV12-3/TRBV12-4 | CASSLLRGGRNEQFF | TGTGCCAGCAGTTTATTGCGGGGGGGTAGGAATGAGCAGTTCTTC
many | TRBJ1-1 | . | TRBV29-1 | CSVDEQGNTEAFF | TGCAGCGTTGATGAACAGGGGAACACTGAAGCTTTCTTT
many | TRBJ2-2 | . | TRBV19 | CASSTRTSPNTGELFF | TGTGCCAGTAGTACCCGGACGAGCCCTAACACCGGGGAGCTGTTTTTT
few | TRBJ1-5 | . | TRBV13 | CASRIGGERSNQPQHF | TGTGCCAGCCGGATAGGGGGGGAGCGTAGCAATCAGCCCCAGCATTTT
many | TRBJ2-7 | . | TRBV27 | CASSLSGSSSYEQYF | TGTGCCAGCAGCCTTAGCGGTTCTAGCTCCTACGAGCAGTACTTC
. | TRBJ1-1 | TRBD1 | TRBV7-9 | CASSLPGTADTEAFF | TGTGCCAGCAGCTTACCCGGGACAGCGGACACTGAAGCTTTCTTT
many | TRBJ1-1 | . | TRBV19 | CASSTTRGPAEDTEAFF | TGTGCCAGTAGTACAACCCGAGGACCGGCCGAGGACACTGAAGCTTTCTTT
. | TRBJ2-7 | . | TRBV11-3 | CASSFGSLAYEQYF | TGTGCCAGCAGCTTTGGAAGTCTGGCCTACGAGCAGTACTTC
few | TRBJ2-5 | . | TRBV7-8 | CASSPEGFGIGTEYF | .
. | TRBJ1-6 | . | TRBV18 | CASSPGQGLVSPLHF | TGTGCCAGCTCACCGGGGCAGGGGTTGGTTTCACCCCTCCACTTT
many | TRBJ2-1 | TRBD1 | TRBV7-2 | CASSFQQGAREQFF | TGTGCCAGCAGTTTCCAACAGGGGGCGCGTGAGCAGTTCTTC
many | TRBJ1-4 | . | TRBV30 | CAWSQGLSNEKLFF | TGTGCCTGGAGCCAAGGGTTATCTAATGAAAAACTGTTTTTT
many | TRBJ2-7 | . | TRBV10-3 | CAISDGGARDEQYF | TGTGCCATCAGTGATGGGGGGGCGCGGGACGAGCAGTACTTC
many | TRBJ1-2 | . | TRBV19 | CASSPGTVYGYTF | TGTGCCAGTAGTCCCGGGACGGTCTATGGCTACACCTTC
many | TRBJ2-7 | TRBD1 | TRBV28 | CASSLFQGQFAYEQYF | TGTGCCAGCAGTTTATTCCAGGGACAGTTCGCCTACGAGCAGTACTTC
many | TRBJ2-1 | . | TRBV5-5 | CASSFEGGRLDEQFF | TGTGCCAGCAGCTTCGAGGGGGGGCGTCTGGATGAGCAGTTCTTC
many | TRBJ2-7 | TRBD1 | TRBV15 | CATSPNGQVEQYF | TGTGCCACCAGCCCAAACGGACAGGTCGAGCAGTACTTC